This T cell receptor beta chain was captured in a study of early T cells in non-severe SARS-CoV-2 infection. The TCR library protocol attached unique molecular identifiers to the individual cDNA molecules. TCRdb re-derived calls from the 5' RACE reads in MiXCR, one entry per CDR3 protein. The data hold about 40,000 distinct CDR3 sequences, with around 23% observed a single time. The CDR3 length is 15 residues. CDR1 and CDR2 from the germline V gene are MNHEY and SVGAGI. V trimming: 7 bases; J trimming: 4 bases; junction bases outside the gene matches: 9. The rearrangement joins TRBV6-5 to TRBJ2-4, with 8 bases aligning to TRBD2. Sequencing was performed on whole blood, taken at baseline. This TCR came from an adult who was a healthcare worker with PCR-confirmed SARS-CoV-2 infection or an uninfected control (not recorded which). The CDR3 reads CASKGQRGTKNIQYF. In DNA, the CDR3 is TGTGCCAGCAAAGGCCAGCGGGGGACTAAAAACATTCAGTACTTC.